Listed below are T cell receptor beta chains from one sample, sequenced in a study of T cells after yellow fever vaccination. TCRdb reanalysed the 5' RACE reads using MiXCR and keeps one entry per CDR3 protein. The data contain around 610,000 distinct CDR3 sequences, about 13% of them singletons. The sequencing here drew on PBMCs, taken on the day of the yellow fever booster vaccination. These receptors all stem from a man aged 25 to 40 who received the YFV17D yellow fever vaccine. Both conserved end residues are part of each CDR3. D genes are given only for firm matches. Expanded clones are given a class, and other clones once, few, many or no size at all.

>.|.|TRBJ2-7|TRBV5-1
TGCGCCAGCAGCTTGGATGCAGGGACGGATGAGCAGTACTTC
CASSLDAGTDEQYF
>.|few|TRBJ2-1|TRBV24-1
TGTGCCACCAGTGGTATTCCGGGAGTTTCGGCCTACAATGAGCAGTTCTTC
CATSGIPGVSAYNEQFF
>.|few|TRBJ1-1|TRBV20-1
TGCAGTGCTCCCCGTGGTGAAGCTTTCTTT
CSAPRGEAFF
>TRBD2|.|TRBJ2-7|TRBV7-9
TGTGCCAGCAGCTTAATTCCGCGGGAGGGTGTGGCGGACGAGCAGTACTTC
CASSLIPREGVADEQYF
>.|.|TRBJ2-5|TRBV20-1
TGCAGTGCTAGAGATTTGGGGATCCAAGAGACCCAGTACTTC
CSARDLGIQETQYF
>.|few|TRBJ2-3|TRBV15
TGTGCCACCAGCAGGAGCTCGGGCTCAGATACGCAGTATTTT
CATSRSSGSDTQYF
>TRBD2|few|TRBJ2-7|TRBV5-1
TGCGCCAGCAGCTTAGGGACTAGCGGGTCATCCGAGCAGTACTTC
CASSLGTSGSSEQYF
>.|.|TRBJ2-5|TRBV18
TGTGCCAGCTCACCACCAAGCGTCCAAGAGACCCAGTACTTC
CASSPPSVQETQYF
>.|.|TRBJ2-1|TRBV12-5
TGTGCTAGTGGCACTCCGGGGTTTGTTGAGCAGTTCTTC
CASGTPGFVEQFF
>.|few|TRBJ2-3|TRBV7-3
TGTGCCAGCAGTCGGGGACTTACCGTAGATACGCAGTATTTT
CASSRGLTVDTQYF
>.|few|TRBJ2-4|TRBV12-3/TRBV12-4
TGTGCCAGCAGTTCCCAGTCACCCAAAAACATTCAGTACTTC
CASSSQSPKNIQYF
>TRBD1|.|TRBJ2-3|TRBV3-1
TGTGCCAGCGGGACAGTTCCTTTAGATACGCAGTATTTT
CASGTVPLDTQYF
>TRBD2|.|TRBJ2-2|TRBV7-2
TGTGCCAGCAGCTTAGAGCCCGGGACTAGCGGGAGGGGGGAGCTGTTTTTT
CASSLEPGTSGRGELFF
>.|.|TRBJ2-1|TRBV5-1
TGCGCCAGCAGCTTGGTAACACGAAACAATGAGCAGTTCTTC
CASSLVTRNNEQFF
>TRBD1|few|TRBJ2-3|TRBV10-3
TGTGCCATCAGTCCTGGACAGGGACTCACAGATACGCAGTATTTT
CAISPGQGLTDTQYF
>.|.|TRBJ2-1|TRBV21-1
TGTGCCAGCAGCTCTCCCCAGGGGCAGTTCTTC
CASSSPQGQFF
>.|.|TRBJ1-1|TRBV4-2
TGTGCCAGCAGCCAAGATTGGGGGAGACTGAACATGAACACTGAAGCTTTCTTT
CASSQDWGRLNMNTEAFF
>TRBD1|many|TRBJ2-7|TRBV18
TGTGCCAGCTCACCGCAGGGGGCCAACTACGAGCAGTACTTC
CASSPQGANYEQYF
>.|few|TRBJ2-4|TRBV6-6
TGTGCCAGCAGTTCCGGGACCAAAAACATTCAGTACTTC
CASSSGTKNIQYF
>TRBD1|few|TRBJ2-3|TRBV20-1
TGCAGTGCTTTGGACAGGGGACGCGATACGCAGTATTTT
CSALDRGRDTQYF
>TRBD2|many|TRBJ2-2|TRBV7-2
TGTGCCAGCACCCCCCCGGGAGGAAGAACCGGGGAGCTGTTTTTT
CASTPPGGRTGELFF
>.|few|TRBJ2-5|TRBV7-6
TGTGCCAGCAGCTTAGCGTCCCATCTAATTGAGACCCAGTACTTC
CASSLASHLIETQYF
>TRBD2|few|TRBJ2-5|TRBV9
TGTGCCAGCAGCGTTAGCGGGAGGGGAGGAGAGACCCAGTACTTC
CASSVSGRGGETQYF
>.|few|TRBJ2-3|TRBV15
TGTGCCACCAGCAGAGATGGGAAACGCACAGATACGCAGTATTTT
CATSRDGKRTDTQYF
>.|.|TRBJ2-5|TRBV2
TGTGCCATCCCTTTAGGCCAGGACGCAACGGAGACCCAGTACTTC
CAIPLGQDATETQYF
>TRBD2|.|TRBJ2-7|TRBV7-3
TGTGCCAGCAGCTTAAGGCGGCGGGAGGGGAAGATTGGGTTTTACGAGCAGTACTTC
CASSLRRREGKIGFYEQYF
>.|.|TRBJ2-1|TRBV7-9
TGTGCCAGCAGCACCCCGGGACGGGAAAACAATGAGCAGTTCTTC
CASSTPGRENNEQFF
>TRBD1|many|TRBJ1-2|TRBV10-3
TGTGCCATCAGTGCCGCCCCGACAGGGTACTATGGCTACACCTTC
CAISAAPTGYYGYTF
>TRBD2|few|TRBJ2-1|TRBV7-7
TGTGCCAGCAGCTTAGGCCGGGGGGTCGGGCGGGTTAATGAGCAGTTCTTC
CASSLGRGVGRVNEQFF
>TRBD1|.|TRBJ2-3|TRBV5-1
TGCGCCAGCAGCTTCCCCCGACAGGGACGAGATACGCAGTATTTT
CASSFPRQGRDTQYF
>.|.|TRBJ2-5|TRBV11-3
TGTGCCAGCAGCCAGGGATTGAAAGAGACCCAGTACTTC
CASSQGLKETQYF
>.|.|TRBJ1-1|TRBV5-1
TGCGCCAGCAGCTTCTCGGGTGGGAACACTGAAGCTTTCTTT
CASSFSGGNTEAFF
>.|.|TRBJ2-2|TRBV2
TGTGCCAGCAGTGAAGGCACATTGGGGAGAGAGGGGGAGCTGTTTTTT
CASSEGTLGREGELFF
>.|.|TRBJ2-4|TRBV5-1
TGCGCCAGCAGCGTCGGCGTTCAAAACATTCAGTACTTC
CASSVGVQNIQYF
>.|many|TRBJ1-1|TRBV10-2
TGCGCCAGCAGACAGACAGGTTATAACACTGAAGCTTTCTTT
CASRQTGYNTEAFF
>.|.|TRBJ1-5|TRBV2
TGTGCCAGCAGGAATTTTCCTCATCCCCAGCATTTT
CASRNFPHPQHF
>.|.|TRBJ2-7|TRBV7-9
TGTGCCAGCACCTCCGGGAGCCACGACGGGATCTACTTC
CASTSGSHDGIYF
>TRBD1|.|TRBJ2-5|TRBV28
TGTGCCAGCAGTAGGACAGGGGGCGAATGGACCCAGTACTTC
CASSRTGGEWTQYF
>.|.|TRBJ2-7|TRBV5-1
TGCGCCAGCAGGGGAGCGAACTCCTACGAGCAGTACTTC
CASRGANSYEQYF
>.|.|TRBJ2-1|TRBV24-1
TGTGCCACCAGTGATTTCTACAATGAGCAGTTCTTC
CATSDFYNEQFF
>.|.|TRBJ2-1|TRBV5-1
TGCGCCAGCAGCTTGGTCGACAATGAGCAGTTCTTC
CASSLVDNEQFF